This T cell receptor (beta chain) was documented in a study of technical replicates of blood from several donors. Trimming removed 4 bases from V and 1 base from J; junction bases left unmatched: 7. The germline CDR1 and CDR2 sequences are MNHEY and SMNVEV (reference sequence). The CDR3 runs to 15 residues. This clone was detected only once. Produced via immunoSEQ multiplex PCR; TCRdb's table is partial and in-frame only. The profile shows about 75,000 clones, around 97% of them singletons. The sample taken for sequencing was T cells isolated from PBMCs. The V and J genes are TRBV27 and TRBJ2-7; TRBD2 matches at 7 bases. This TCR came from a human donor in good health. CDR3 DNA sequence: TGTGCCAGCAGTTCCGCGCAGGGAGGGTCCTACGAGCAGTACTTC. It translates to CASSSAQGGSYEQYF.